The present entry profiles one TCR beta chain with its context. The antigen remains unidentified. Profiling relied on immunoSEQ multiplex PCR, and the TCRdb table lists in-frame clones only, not all of them. The sample consists of tens of thousands of clones, about 87% of them appearing once. The CDR3 runs to 11 residues. Germline CDR1 SGHAT, CDR2 FQDESV (reference sequence). Trimming cost V 5 bases and J 3 bases, with 5 bases left between them. The data were taken from a study of OX40 agonist ivuxolimab in advanced cancers. As for the study in general: Three individuals attained partial responses, comprising one hepatocellular carcinoma case and two cutaneous melanoma cases. General study results and limits: Partial responders at 0.1-3.0 mg/kg had among the lowest clonal expansion.

This chain joins TRBV11-1 and TRBJ2-7; D gene ambiguous. The sample in question was CD4+ or CD8+ T cells sorted from blood, obtained in a trial of the OX40 agonist ivuxolimab. The receptor was isolated from an adult with an advanced solid tumor such as melanoma, head and neck, liver or kidney cancer. The CDR3 sequence is CASSGVYEQYF. In DNA, the CDR3 is TGTGCCAGCAGCGGAGTCTACGAGCAGTACTTC.